This TCR beta chain stems from a study of shared clonotypes between healthy human individuals. Study-wide background: A few men and a couple of women, aged 18 to 49, were donors. Study-wide findings and caveats: Estimated richness values were generally larger in naive subsets than in memory subsets.

Genomic DNA of every subset was divided equally among multiple immunoSEQ plates. The protocol was immunoSEQ multiplex PCR, while the TCRdb copy is restricted to in-frame clones and leaves out a portion. The repertoire holds some 2.1 million clones, with just over 90% as singletons. V gave up 6 bases and J gave up 3 bases, with 11 bases separating them. This CDR3 spans 13 amino acids. The V gene's germline CDR1 is ENHRY and CDR2 SYGVKD. CD45RO-negative cells were positively selected for CCR7, leaving out terminally differentiated effector memory CD45RA+ cells. Of note for this clone: The antigen is not known.

The rearrangement links TRBV10-3 to TRBJ2-5; the D gene is possibly TRBD1 (6 bases). Sequences were obtained from naive CD8+ T cells from PBMCs. The sequence was obtained from a man between 18 and 29 years old in good health. Some clones in this sample may be carry-over from other donors' samples. CDR3 sequence reads: CAISLDRKETQYF. CDR3 nucleotides: TGTGCCATCAGCCTGGACAGAAAAGAGACCCAGTACTTC.